Listed here are 12 T cell receptor beta chains from one sample, sequenced in a study of monozygotic twins with inflammatory bowel disease. TCRdb reworked the 5' RACE reads into one entry per CDR3 protein, no DNA. The sample is made up of roughly 160,000 distinct CDR3 sequences, and the top ten hold roughly 7% of it. The sequencing input was blood. The receptors derive from a human donor with ulcerative colitis or Crohn's disease, or a healthy co-twin of an affected twin (not recorded which).

The chain combines TRBV7-2 with TRBJ2-2; the TRBD1 assignment by TCRdb is unverifiable without DNA. This CDR3 comprises 14 residues. The germline gives CDR1 SGHTA, CDR2 FQGNSA. CDR3 sequence: CASSPVPVTGELFF. Based on the CDR3 plus reference TRBV7-2 and TRBJ2-2, the full variable domain is GAGVSQSPSNKVTEKGKDVELRCDPISGHTALYWYRQSLGQGLEFLIYFQGNSAPDKSGLPSDRFSAERTGGSVSTLTIQRTQQEDSAVYLCASSPVPVTGELFFGEGSRLTVL.

The chain recombines TRBV12-3 or TRBV12-4 with TRBJ1-2. This CDR3 is 17 amino acids long. CDR3 sequence reads: CASSFPLAGRESYGYTF.

The CDR3 spells CATSDPRTGTCNQPQHF. The chain carries TRBV24-1 and TRBJ1-5; lacking DNA, the TRBD1 call made by TCRdb goes unchecked. This CDR3 has 17 residues. Germline assignment: CDR1 KGHDR and CDR2 SFDVKD.

CDR3: CSASDYNEQFF. The gene calls are TRBV20-1 and TRBJ2-1. Per germline, CDR1 DFQATT and CDR2 SNEGSKA (reference sequence). The CDR3 consists of 11 residues.

This rearrangement joins TRBV2 to TRBJ1-4; lacking DNA, the TRBD1 call made by TCRdb goes unchecked. This CDR3 has 15 amino acids. The germline V gene has CDR1 SNHLY and CDR2 FYNNEI. The CDR3 reads CASMTQGATNEKLFF. Together with reference TRBV2 and TRBJ1-4, the CDR3 gives the full variable domain: EPEVTQTPSHQVTQMGQEVILRCVPISNHLYFYWYRQILGQKVEFLVSFYNNEISEKSEIFDDQFSVERPDGSNFTLKIRSTKLEDSAMYFCASMTQGATNEKLFFGSGTQLSVL.

The V call is TRBV7-9, the J call TRBJ2-3; TCRdb designates TRBD2, a call that cannot be tested without DNA. The CDR3 extends over 14 amino acids. Germline V lookup: CDR1 SEHNR, CDR2 FQNEAQ (reference sequence). CDR3 sequence: CASSLTAGEITQYF.

This sequence joins TRBV20-1 and TRBJ1-2. The CDR3 sequence is 12 residues long. CDR1 is DFQATT and CDR2 is SNEGSKA in the germline V gene (reference sequence). The CDR3 spells CSAHYIDYGYTF.

The gene calls are TRBV6-1 and TRBJ1-5. The germline gives CDR1 MNHNS, CDR2 SASEGT. There are 14 residues in the CDR3. CDR3 protein: CASTQANSNQPQHF.

The chain joins TRBV28 to TRBJ2-4; TCRdb lists TRBD1, though no DNA is available to test this call. CDR1 and CDR2 (germline): MDHEN, SYDVKM. The CDR3 length is 14 residues. The CDR3 spells CASSAPGQWDIQYF.

The gene calls are TRBV7-9 and TRBJ2-5; there is no DNA to check the TCRdb D call of TRBD2. The CDR3 sequence is 18 residues long. In germline, CDR1 is SEHNR, CDR2 FQNEAQ (reference sequence). This CDR3 is CASNPPMAAGDWQETQYF.

V and J are TRBV28 and TRBJ2-7; the TCRdb D gene call, TRBD1, has no DNA to confirm it. Germline-derived CDR1 and CDR2 are MDHEN and SYDVKM. The CDR3 sequence is 14 residues long. The CDR3 spells CASTRGTSSYEQYF.

V gene TRBV12-3 or TRBV12-4 combines with J gene TRBJ1-1; absent DNA, TCRdb's TRBD1 call cannot be checked. The CDR3 consists of 14 residues. The CDR3 sequence is CASSSGQKNTEAFF.